This T cell receptor (beta chain) was captured by sequencing in a study of CD8 T cells in ankylosing spondylitis. A remark on this clonotype: Its antigen remains unknown.

Points from the study as a whole: Clones linked to disease, bearing a CD8+ phenotype, were relatively rare in peripheral blood. Significantly higher representation of disease-linked clones was reported for matched ankylosing spondylitis synovial fluid.

The CDR3 has 17 amino acids. Germline CDR1 MNHNS, CDR2 SASEGT. J gave up 1 base and V 5 bases, and 3 bases lay outside the gene matches. In TCRdb, the 5' RACE reads were re-called with MiXCR into one record per CDR3 protein. This sample has around 140,000 distinct CDR3 sequences; more than 9.5% occur once, and the top ten carry about 4%. This TCR came from a female donor with ankylosing spondylitis or in good health (not recorded which). The source material was blood, either unsorted or a sorted T cell fraction (not recorded which). The chain joins TRBV6-1 to TRBJ2-3, with TRBD2 matching over 16 bases. CDR3 nucleotide sequence: TGTGCCAGCAGTCAGGGGACTAGCGGGGGGGGCACAGATACGCAGTATTTT. This gives the protein CASSQGTSGGGTDTQYF.